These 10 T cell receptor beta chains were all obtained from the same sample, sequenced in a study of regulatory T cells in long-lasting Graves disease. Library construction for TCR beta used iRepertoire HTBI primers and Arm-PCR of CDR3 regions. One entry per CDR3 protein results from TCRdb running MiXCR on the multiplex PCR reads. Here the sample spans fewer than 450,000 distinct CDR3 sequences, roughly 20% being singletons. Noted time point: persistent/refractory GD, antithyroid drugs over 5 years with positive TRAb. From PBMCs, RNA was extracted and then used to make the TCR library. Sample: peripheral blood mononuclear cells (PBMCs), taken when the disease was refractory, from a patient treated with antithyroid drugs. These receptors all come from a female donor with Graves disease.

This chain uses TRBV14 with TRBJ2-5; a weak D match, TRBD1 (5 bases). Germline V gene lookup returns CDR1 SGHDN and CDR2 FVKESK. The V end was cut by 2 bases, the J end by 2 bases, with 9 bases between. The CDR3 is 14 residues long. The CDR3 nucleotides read TGTGCCAGCAGCCAATCCACAGGACAAGAGACCCAGTACTTC. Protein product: CASSQSTGQETQYF.

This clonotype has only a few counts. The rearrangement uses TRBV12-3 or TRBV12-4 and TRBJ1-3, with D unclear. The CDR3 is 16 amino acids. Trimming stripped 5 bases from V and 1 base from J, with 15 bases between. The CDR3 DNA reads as TGTGCCAGCAGTCCTGTAGTAGGCCCTTCTGGAAACACCATATATTTT. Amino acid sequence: CASSPVVGPSGNTIYF.

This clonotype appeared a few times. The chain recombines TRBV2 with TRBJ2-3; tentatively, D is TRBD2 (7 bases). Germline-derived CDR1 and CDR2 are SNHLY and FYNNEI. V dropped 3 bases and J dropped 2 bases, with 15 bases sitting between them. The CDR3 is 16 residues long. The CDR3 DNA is TGTGCCAGCAGTGATCATGGGGGGGCTATCACAGATACGCAGTATTTT. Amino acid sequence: CASSDHGGAITDTQYF.

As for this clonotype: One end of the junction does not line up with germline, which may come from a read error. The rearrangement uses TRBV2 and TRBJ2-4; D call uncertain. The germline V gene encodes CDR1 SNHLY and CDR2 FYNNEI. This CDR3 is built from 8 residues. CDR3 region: CASGEGSF. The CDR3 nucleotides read TGTGCCAGCGGCGAAGGGTCTTTC. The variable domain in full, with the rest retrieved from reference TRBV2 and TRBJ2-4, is EPEVTQTPSHQVTQMGQEVILRCVPISNHLYFYWYRQILGQKVEFLVSFYNNEISEKSEIFDDQFSVERPDGSNFTLKIRSTKLEDSAMYFCASGEGSFGAGTRLSVL.

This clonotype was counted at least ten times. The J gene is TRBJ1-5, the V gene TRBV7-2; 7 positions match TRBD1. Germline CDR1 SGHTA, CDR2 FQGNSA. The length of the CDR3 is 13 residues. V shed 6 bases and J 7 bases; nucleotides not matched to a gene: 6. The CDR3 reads CASSPGGQQPQHF. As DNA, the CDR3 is TGTGCCAGCAGTCCAGGGGGGCAGCAGCCCCAGCATTTT. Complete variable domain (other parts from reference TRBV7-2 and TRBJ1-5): GAGVSQSPSNKVTEKGKDVELRCDPISGHTALYWYRQSLGQGLEFLIYFQGNSAPDKSGLPSDRFSAERTGGSVSTLTIQRTQQEDSAVYLCASSPGGQQPQHFGDGTRLSIL.

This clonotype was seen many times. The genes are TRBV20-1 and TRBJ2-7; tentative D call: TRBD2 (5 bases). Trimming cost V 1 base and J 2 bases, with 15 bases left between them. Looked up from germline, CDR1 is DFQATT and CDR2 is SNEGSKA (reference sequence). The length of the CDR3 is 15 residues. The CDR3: CSARVGVGVTYEQYF. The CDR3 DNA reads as TGCAGTGCTAGAGTGGGAGTGGGAGTAACCTACGAGCAGTACTTC.

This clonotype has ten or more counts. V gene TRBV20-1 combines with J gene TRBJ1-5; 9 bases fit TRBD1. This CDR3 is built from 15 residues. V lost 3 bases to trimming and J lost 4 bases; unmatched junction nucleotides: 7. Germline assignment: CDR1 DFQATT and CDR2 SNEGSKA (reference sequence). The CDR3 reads CSASPGTGSNQPQHF. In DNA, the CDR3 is TGCAGTGCTAGCCCCGGGACAGGGAGTAATCAGCCCCAGCATTTT.

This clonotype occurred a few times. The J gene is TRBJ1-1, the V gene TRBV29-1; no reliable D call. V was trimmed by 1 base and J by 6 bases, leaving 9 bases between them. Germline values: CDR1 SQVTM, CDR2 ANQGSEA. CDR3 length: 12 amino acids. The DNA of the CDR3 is TGCAGCGTTGAAGTGGAGAGGGCTGAAGCTTTCTTT. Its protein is CSVEVERAEAFF.

CDR3 DNA sequence: TGCAGCGTGGCCCCGTTGGGCGCCGGGGAGCTGTTTTTT. Translation gives CSVAPLGAGELFF. The chain carries TRBV29-1 and TRBJ2-2; D gene uncertain. The length of the CDR3 is 13 residues. V was cut by 6 bases and J by 6 bases, with 14 bases left in between. From germline, CDR1 is SQVTM and CDR2 ANQGSEA.

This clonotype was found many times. CDR3: CASRGSAVEQYF. The DNA of the CDR3 is TGTGCCAGCAGAGGGTCCGCTGTAGAGCAGTACTTC. The chain joins TRBV6-1 to TRBJ2-7; D gene ambiguous. The V gene's germline CDR1 is MNHNS and CDR2 SASEGT. V lost 6 bases and J lost 7, with 13 bases in between. CDR3 size: 12 residues.